This T cell receptor (beta chain) was sequenced for a study of T cells in Graves' hyperthyroidism and ophthalmopathy. This CDR3 contains 13 residues. Germline-derived CDR1 and CDR2 are LGHNA and YSLEER. V was trimmed by 0 bases and J by 9 bases, leaving 9 bases between them. From RNA transcripts, TCR beta CDR3 regions were amplified. TCR CDR3 underwent first-round RT-PCR with the HTBI primer set. TCRdb re-analysed the multiplex PCR reads in MiXCR, keeping a single row per CDR3 protein. This table has roughly 300,000 distinct CDR3 sequences, approximately 15% appearing once. The sequenced material came from blood. The rearrangement joins TRBV4-3 to TRBJ2-1; TRBD2 is a possible D gene (5 bases). The sequence was obtained from a woman in her twenties or thirties with Graves' hyperthyroidism. For the CDR3, the DNA is TGCGCCAGCAGCCAAGATCGAAGCGGTGAGCAGTTCTTC. Translation gives CASSQDRSGEQFF.